The rows below give T cell receptor beta chains drawn from one sample of a study of blood T cell repertoires in COVID-19. The assay was immunoSEQ multiplex PCR, and TCRdb's table has in-frame clones only and misses some. The profile covers about 190,000 clones, with about 85% appearing a single time and 6.5% to 7.5% taken by the ten largest. Sequencing used peripheral blood. The receptors were gathered from a man older than 75 with COVID-19, enrolled during active disease. Both conserved end residues are part of each CDR3.

v_gene	j_gene	CDR3aa
TRBV19	TRBJ2-7	CATTPRQASYEQYF
TRBV20-1	TRBJ1-1	CSASRQGNTEAFF
TRBV18	TRBJ2-7	CASSPAGQVKYEQYF
TRBV18	TRBJ1-1	CASSPNGMNTEAFF
TRBV27	TRBJ2-1	CASSREPSSYNEQFF
TRBV2	TRBJ1-5	CASRERISNQPQHF
TRBV3-1/TRBV3-2	TRBJ1-6	CASSNRDSINSPLHF
TRBV18	TRBJ1-1	CASSPLTGANTEAFF
TRBV24-1	TRBJ2-3	CATSDSGSTDTQYF
TRBV19	TRBJ1-1	CASKDRNTEAFF
TRBV7-2	TRBJ1-2	CASSMRTGNYGYTF
TRBV6-1	TRBJ1-4	CASSDSRLEKLFF
TRBV10-3	TRBJ1-5	CATKDRVREAQHF
TRBV5-8	TRBJ2-4	CASSPKNIQYF
TRBV6-6	TRBJ1-2	CASSARVDYGYTF
TRBV21-1	TRBJ2-3	CALSSGGASTDTQYF
TRBV6-2/TRBV6-3	TRBJ1-1	CASSYGPEGNTEAFF
TRBV19	TRBJ1-4	CASRMGRPYGEKLFF
TRBV7-9	TRBJ2-2	CASSLVSRPAGGELFF
TRBV19	TRBJ1-6	CASGAPTGGRSPLHF
TRBV6-5	TRBJ2-2	CASRASGRATGELFF
TRBV6-5	TRBJ1-2	CASRQGSYGYTF
TRBV7-9	TRBJ1-5	CASSRTDQPQHF
TRBV5-1	TRBJ1-2	CASSQPGQGGHGYTF
TRBV5-1	TRBJ1-2	CASSSQGVYGYTF
TRBV7-3	TRBJ1-2	CASSLSRGDGYTF
TRBV5-1	TRBJ2-3	CASSFLGTDTDTQYF
TRBV2	TRBJ1-3	CASRPTSGTGGLSSGNTIYF
TRBV2	TRBJ2-7	CASKGDSYEQYF